These T cell receptor beta chains were read from a single sample in a study of beta chain features in type 1 diabetes. Here immunoSEQ multiplex PCR was the method, and the copy in TCRdb shows in-frame clones only, minus some. The table shows under 450,000 clones, with approximately 14% occurring only once. The sequenced sample was naive CD4+ T cells from blood. The receptors here all came from a man aged 25-40 years in good health. Both conserved end residues are part of each CDR3. D genes are given only for firm matches. Clone size is given for some rows only: seen once, a few or many times, or a class if the clone is expanded.

cdr3_nt cdr3_aa clone_size v_call d_call j_call
TGTGCCAGCAGATCCGGGATTGGCAATGAGCAGTTCTTC CASRSGIGNEQFF few TRBV7-2 NA TRBJ2-1
TGTGCCAGCAGCTTGGTTCCCGGGAGGAACAATGAGCAGTTCTTC CASSLVPGRNNEQFF NA TRBV5-4 TRBD2 TRBJ2-1
TGTGCCAGCGACAAGCAGGGGACCCAGTACTTC CASDKQGTQYF NA TRBV19 NA TRBJ2-5
TGCGCCAGCAGCCAAACGACAGGGAGTGAAAAGACCGTAGAAGCTTTCTTT CASSQTTGSEKTVEAFF NA TRBV4-1 TRBD1 TRBJ1-1
TGTGCCAGCAGTCCCCAGGGTATACTCTCCTACAATGAGCAGTTCTTC CASSPQGILSYNEQFF NA TRBV28 NA TRBJ2-1
TGTGCCACCAGCAGACAGGGGGGTGGCAATCAGCCCCAGCATTTT CATSRQGGGNQPQHF NA TRBV15 TRBD1 TRBJ1-5
TGTGCCAGCAGCTTCGGGAGTCTCCAAGAGACCCAGTACTTC CASSFGSLQETQYF NA TRBV5-4 NA TRBJ2-5
TGCGCCAGCAGCCAACAGGGGAGGTATGGCTACACCTTC CASSQQGRYGYTF NA TRBV4-1 NA TRBJ1-2
TGTGCCAGCAGGCGGGACGGTAAAGAGACCCAGTACTTC CASRRDGKETQYF NA TRBV2 NA TRBJ2-5
TGTGCCAGCAGCTACCACGGCCGATACAATGAGCAGTTCTTC CASSYHGRYNEQFF NA TRBV7-3 NA TRBJ2-1
TGTGCTAGTGGCCAAAACCCCAGGAGCTCTGGGGCCAACGTCCTGACTTTC CASGQNPRSSGANVLTF NA TRBV12-5 NA TRBJ2-6
TGTGCCAGCAGTGATGCGCCGGGGACAGATACGCAGTATTTT CASSDAPGTDTQYF NA TRBV6-1 NA TRBJ2-3
TGTGCCTGGAGTACAGGGGTCTATGGCTACACCTTC CAWSTGVYGYTF few TRBV30 TRBD1 TRBJ1-2
TGTGCCAGCAGCACTAGTTCAAGCCGGGACAGCTCCTACAATGAGCAGTTCTTC CASSTSSSRDSSYNEQFF few TRBV11-2 TRBD1 TRBJ2-1
TGTGCCAGCACCCCCAGGCTCGCCGGGACCCAGTACTTC CASTPRLAGTQYF few TRBV7-2 NA TRBJ2-5
TGCAGCGTGGGGCAGAATCTCTACGAGCAGTACTTC CSVGQNLYEQYF few TRBV29-1 NA TRBJ2-7
TGTGCTAGTGGTCCACGTCAGGGGAACATTCAGTACTTC CASGPRQGNIQYF few TRBV12-5 NA TRBJ2-4
TGCAGCGCAGCTCAGGGGGGGAATGAAAAACTGTTTTTT CSAAQGGNEKLFF NA TRBV29-1 TRBD1 TRBJ1-4
TGTGCCAGCAGCAAAATGGGCGGGACCACCGGGGAGCTGTTTTTT CASSKMGGTTGELFF NA TRBV21-1 NA TRBJ2-2
TGTGCCAGCAGTTCCCCCACCGGGACAGGCACAGATACGCAGTATTTT CASSSPTGTGTDTQYF NA TRBV6-5 TRBD1 TRBJ2-3